Listed here are 14 T cell receptor beta chains from one sample, sequenced in a study of cytotoxic CD8 clonotypes in ibrutinib-treated CLL. The table came from immunoSEQ multiplex PCR; TCRdb's copy has only in-frame clones and leaves some out. The table lists around 330,000 clones, roughly 67% of them singletons. The starting material was PBMCs, obtained after 36 months of ibrutinib treatment. The receptor set was obtained from a human donor with chronic lymphocytic leukemia.

This clone turned up a few times. The chain's CDR3 is CASSPQLDSNEQFF. The DNA for the CDR3 is TGTGCCAGCAGTCCTCAATTGGACAGCAATGAGCAGTTCTTC. The rearrangement links TRBV28 to TRBJ2-1, with D tentatively TRBD1 (6 bases). The CDR3 extends over 14 amino acids. Germline CDR1 is MDHEN and CDR2 is SYDVKM. Trimming removed 5 bases at V and 6 bases at J, with 14 bases between. The full variable domain, completed using reference TRBV28 and TRBJ2-1, is DVKVTQSSRYLVKRTGEKVFLECVQDMDHENMFWYRQDPGLGLRLIYFSYDVKMKEKGDIPEGYSVSREKKERFSLILESASTNQTSMYLCASSPQLDSNEQFFGPGTRLTVL.

The V gene is TRBV7-9, the J gene TRBJ1-5; weak D call: TRBD1 (5 bases). The CDR3 is made up of 12 amino acids. Germline CDR1 and CDR2: SEHNR and FQNEAQ (reference sequence). V lost 5 bases, J lost 8 bases, and 10 bases lay in between. The CDR3 protein is CASSLGGKPQHF. In DNA form, the CDR3 reads TGTGCCAGCAGCCTGGGGGGTAAGCCCCAGCATTTT.

A single count supports this clone. DNA of the CDR3: TGTGCCAGCAGCCAAACCCGTCTGAGCCACCCGGGGGAGCAGTACTTC. Translated, it gives CASSQTRLSHPGEQYF. The V and J genes are TRBV7-6 and TRBJ2-7; D is perhaps TRBD2 (5 bases). CDR3 length: 16 residues. The germline V gene encodes CDR1 SGHVS and CDR2 FNYEAQ. Trimming cost V 5 bases and J 7 bases, with 24 bases left between them.

A few counts support this clone. The chain carries TRBV11-1 and TRBJ2-1, with D perhaps matching TRBD1 (5 bases). Germline V gene sequence: CDR1 SGHAT, CDR2 FQDESV (reference sequence). This CDR3 is 15 amino acids long. V lost 4 bases and J 7 bases, leaving 17 bases between the germline ends. CDR3 region: CASSSPSWGRNEQFF. The CDR3 coding sequence is TGTGCCAGCAGCTCACCTTCCTGGGGCAGGAATGAGCAGTTCTTC. Full variable domain (remainder filled in from reference TRBV11-1 and TRBJ2-1): EAEVAQSPRYKITEKSQAVAFWCDPISGHATLYWYRQILGQGPELLVQFQDESVVDDSQLPKDRFSAERLKGVDSTLKIQPAELGDSAMYLCASSSPSWGRNEQFFGPGTRLTVL.

The chain couples TRBV5-1 to TRBJ2-7, with 15 bases that match TRBD2. V shed 4 bases and J 2 bases; nucleotides not matched to a gene: 7. CDR3 length: 17 residues. CDR1 and CDR2 from the germline V gene are SGHRS and YFSETQ. The CDR3 coding sequence is TGCGCCAGCAGCCCGGGACTAGCGGGGGGCCGTCCCTACGAGCAGTACTTC. It translates to CASSPGLAGGRPYEQYF.

The chain combines TRBV28 with TRBJ2-7, with D uncertain. V was cut by 5 bases and J by 5 bases, with 13 bases left in between. From germline, CDR1 is MDHEN and CDR2 SYDVKM. CDR3 length equals 13 residues. CDR3 in amino acids: CASSRITDDEQYF. DNA of the CDR3: TGTGCCAGCAGTCGAATCACGGACGACGAGCAGTACTTC. Full variable domain (rest looked up from reference TRBV28 and TRBJ2-7): DVKVTQSSRYLVKRTGEKVFLECVQDMDHENMFWYRQDPGLGLRLIYFSYDVKMKEKGDIPEGYSVSREKKERFSLILESASTNQTSMYLCASSRITDDEQYFGPGTRLTVT.

This clone occurred a few times. The chain recombines TRBV20-1 with TRBJ2-4; D ambiguous. Trimming removed 3 bases at V and 10 bases at J, with 1 base between. The CDR3 spans 8 residues. The V gene's germline CDR1 is DFQATT and CDR2 SNEGSKA (reference sequence). The chain's CDR3 is CSARIQYF. CDR3 sequence (DNA): TGCAGTGCTAGGATTCAGTACTTC.

Only one count was recorded for this clone. The J gene is TRBJ2-1, the V gene TRBV4-1; the D gene is possibly TRBD2 (6 bases). From germline, CDR1 is MGHRA and CDR2 YSYEKL. The V and J ends lost 4 bases and 6 bases respectively, with 16 bases between them. The CDR3 runs 15 residues. In nucleotides, the CDR3 is TGCGCCAGCAGCCCCTGGCGCGGGGCTGGCAATGAGCAGTTCTTC. This sequence encodes CASSPWRGAGNEQFF.

This chain uses TRBV19 with TRBJ2-1; 8 nucleotides line up with TRBD2. With 2 bases clipped from V and 0 bases from J, the junction kept 9 bases outside the gene matches. Germline CDR1 reads LNHDA; CDR2 reads SQIVND (reference sequence). This CDR3 is built from 18 residues. DNA for the CDR3: TGTGCCAGTAGTATAAGAAGGCTAGCGGGCTCCTCCTACAATGAGCAGTTCTTC. The encoded protein is CASSIRRLAGSSYNEQFF.

This clone appeared a few times. The chain combines TRBV9 with TRBJ2-3; no clear D. The CDR3 sequence is 15 residues long. Germline V CDR1 and CDR2: SGDLS, YYNGEE. Between the trimmed V and J ends, which lost 0 bases and 0 bases, there was a span of 8 bases. CDR3 loop: CASSVGASSTDTQYF. As DNA, the CDR3 is TGTGCCAGCAGCGTAGGAGCGAGTAGCACAGATACGCAGTATTTT.

This clone has just one count. The chain recombines TRBV5-4 with TRBJ2-3, with a possible D match to TRBD1 (6 bases). V lost 2 bases, J lost 2 bases, and 12 bases lay in between. This CDR3 contains 15 residues. CDR1 and CDR2 (germline): SGHNT, YYREEE (reference sequence). CDR3 loop: CASSLQGRDTDTQYF. The CDR3, as DNA: TGTGCCAGCAGCTTACAGGGTAGGGACACAGATACGCAGTATTTT.

V usage is TRBV9 and J usage is TRBJ1-2; 10 nucleotides align to TRBD1. V lost 0 bases and J lost 3; bases outside the gene matches: 8. CDR1 and CDR2 from the germline V gene are SGDLS and YYNGEE. The CDR3 length is 17 residues. The CDR3 DNA reads as TGTGCCAGCAGCGTAGGACCCTCCGGGACAGGGGACTATGGCTACACCTTC. This sequence encodes CASSVGPSGTGDYGYTF.

V usage is TRBV27 and J usage is TRBJ2-5; possibly TRBD1 for D (6 bases). The V and J ends lost 11 bases and 4 bases respectively, with 17 bases between them. The CDR3 has 13 amino acids. Germline CDR1 is MNHEY and CDR2 is SMNVEV (reference sequence). CDR3 sequence reads: CAGPADRIETQYF. CDR3 DNA sequence: TGTGCCGGACCCGCGGACAGAATAGAGACCCAGTACTTC.

This rearrangement joins TRBV6-5 to TRBJ2-1; TRBD2 matches 12 bases. The V gene's germline CDR1 is MNHEY and CDR2 SVGAGI. V lost 6 bases, J lost 6 bases, and 6 bases stayed unmatched. This CDR3 region has 15 residues. In DNA form, the CDR3 reads TGTGCCAGCAGCCCGACTAGCGGGGGTATCAATGAGCAGTTCTTC. Translation gives CASSPTSGGINEQFF.